The clone carrying this T cell receptor (beta chain) was seen more than once but under ten times. The antigen remains unidentified. This specimen belongs to a study of beta chain features in type 1 diabetes. Trimming pared 5 bases from V and 7 bases from J, leaving 14 bases between. CDR3 length: 12 amino acids. Germline V gene lookup returns CDR1 SQVTM and CDR2 ANQGSEA. CD4+ naive, central memory, regulatory and stem cell-like memory subsets were isolated by sorting on CD45RO/CCR7/CD25/CD127/CD95/CD27. Findings of the study overall: For patients, the naive, central memory and Treg TCRB repertoires appeared more alike than for healthy donors.

The entirety of the isolated RNA underwent reverse transcription, so expressed TCRB transcripts were sequenced. Clones were read by immunoSEQ multiplex PCR, and TCRdb kept only the in-frame ones, dropping some. This table has hundreds of thousands of clones, roughly a sixth appearing once. The sample was naive CD4+ T cells from blood. The TCR was taken from a man aged 18-30 years in good health. The chain couples TRBV29-1 to TRBJ1-1, with D perhaps matching TRBD1 (5 bases). CDR3 DNA sequence: TGCAGCGTTCAGAGGGGTACATTTGAAGCTTTCTTT. Translation: CSVQRGTFEAFF.